A selection of T cell receptor beta chains follows, all from one sample in a study of radiation and T cells in renal cell carcinoma. Only in-frame clones appear in the TCRdb table, and some are missing; sequencing was by immunoSEQ multiplex PCR. The table lists about 86,000 clones, 85% of them singletons. Specimen: blood, collected from a patient whose treatment included radiotherapy and nephrectomy. These receptors were collected from a man aged 50-59 years with renal cell carcinoma. Both conserved end residues are part of each CDR3. D genes are given only for firm matches. Size values are once, few and many counts, or a class for expanded clones, and some rows have none.

v_call	d_call	clone_size	cdr3_length	j_call	cdr3_nt	cdr3_aa
TRBV19	TRBD1	NA	12	TRBJ2-7	TGTGCCAGTAGTGCGACAGGGGCCGAGCAGTACTTC	CASSATGAEQYF
TRBV6-4	TRBD2	NA	15	TRBJ2-1	TGTGCCAGCAGTGACTCTAGCGGGAGGTACAATGAGCAGTTCTTC	CASSDSSGRYNEQFF
TRBV4-1	TRBD1	NA	16	TRBJ2-7	TGCGCCAGCAGCCACGGCAACCGGGACAGGGACGGCGAGCAGTACTTC	CASSHGNRDRDGEQYF
TRBV29-1	NA	NA	12	TRBJ2-1	TGCAGCGTTGTTCCCGGCGGGGATGAGCAGTTCTTC	CSVVPGGDEQFF
TRBV19	NA	NA	14	TRBJ1-1	TGTGCCAGTAGTCCCTTCGGACAGAACACTGAAGCTTTCTTT	CASSPFGQNTEAFF
TRBV27	TRBD1	once	15	TRBJ1-4	TGTGCCAGCAGTACCTACAGGGGAACTAATGAAAAACTGTTTTTT	CASSTYRGTNEKLFF
TRBV5-4	NA	NA	15	TRBJ2-5	TGTGCCAGCAGCACCCGGACTGGAGGGGGGGAGACCCAGTACTTC	CASSTRTGGGETQYF
TRBV11-3	NA	NA	13	TRBJ1-1	TGTGCCAGCAGCTCTCAAGAGGGGACTGAAGCTTTCTTT	CASSSQEGTEAFF
TRBV29-1	NA	NA	13	TRBJ2-5	TGCAGCGTTGAAGACCAGGGGATCGAGACCCAGTACTTC	CSVEDQGIETQYF
TRBV27	NA	NA	15	TRBJ1-2	TGTGCCAGCAGTTTACTTCAGGGGAAAGAGGATGGCTACACCTTC	CASSLLQGKEDGYTF
TRBV2	TRBD1	NA	14	TRBJ2-5	TGTGCCAGCAGCGAAGGACAGGGGGAAGAGACCCAGTACTTC	CASSEGQGEETQYF
TRBV19	TRBD2	NA	15	TRBJ2-1	TGTGCCAGTAGTACAGGGACTAGCGGACACAATGAGCAGTTCTTC	CASSTGTSGHNEQFF
TRBV5-5	NA	few	11	TRBJ1-2	TGTGCCAGCAGCTTAGAATCCAATTGCACCTTC	CASSLESNCTF
TRBV4-3	NA	NA	13	TRBJ2-3	TGCGCCAGCAGCCAACCCCGGGGGGATACGCAGTATTTT	CASSQPRGDTQYF
TRBV6-6	TRBD1	NA	12	TRBJ1-5	TGTGCCAGCAGTCCGGGACAGAAGCCCCAGCATTTT	CASSPGQKPQHF
TRBV4-1	NA	NA	14	TRBJ2-4	TGCGCCAGCAGCCAAGTTCAGGTCCAGAACATTCAGTACTTC	CASSQVQVQNIQYF
TRBV7-6	NA	NA	14	TRBJ2-7	TGTGCCAGCAGCCCGCGGAGGCCCTCCTACGAGCAGTACTTC	CASSPRRPSYEQYF
TRBV27	NA	once	15	TRBJ2-3	TGTGCCAGCAGTCCGGGCTTTGGTCAAGGGGATACGCAGTATTTT	CASSPGFGQGDTQYF
TRBV9	NA	NA	17	TRBJ2-2	TGTGCCAGCAGCCCCCACCCCGACAGGACGAACACCGGGGAGCTGTTTTTT	CASSPHPDRTNTGELFF
TRBV5-1	TRBD1	NA	13	TRBJ2-7	TGCGCCAGCAGGTTTCAGGGGGCGGATGAGCAGTACTTC	CASRFQGADEQYF
TRBV10-1	NA	NA	12	TRBJ1-1	TGCGCCAGCACCTCGGGGGAGATTGAAGCTTTCTTT	CASTSGEIEAFF
TRBV30	TRBD1	NA	15	TRBJ2-5	TGTGCCTGGAGTGGGGGACAGGGGAGCGGGGAGACCCAGTACTTC	CAWSGGQGSGETQYF
TRBV7-6	TRBD2	NA	17	TRBJ2-4	TGTGCCAGCAGCTTAGACATGACTAGCGGGGGACAAAACATTCAGTACTTC	CASSLDMTSGGQNIQYF
TRBV7-7	TRBD2	NA	14	TRBJ2-3	TGTGCTAGCAGCCCGACTAGCGCAACAGATACGCAGTATTTT	CASSPTSATDTQYF
TRBV13	NA	NA	16	TRBJ2-3	TGTGCCAGCAGCTTGATCGGGGGCCCTGGCACAGATACGCAGTATTTT	CASSLIGGPGTDTQYF
TRBV29-1	TRBD1	NA	12	TRBJ2-7	TGCAGCGCCGGGACAGGGACCAACGAGCAGTACTTC	CSAGTGTNEQYF
TRBV4-1	TRBD1	once	15	TRBJ1-4	TGCGCCAGCAGCCAAAAACAGGGGGTTAGTGAAAAACTGTTTTTT	CASSQKQGVSEKLFF
TRBV11-3	NA	NA	13	TRBJ2-3	TGTGCCAGCAGCGTCGGGACTCAAGATACGCAGTATTTT	CASSVGTQDTQYF
TRBV19	NA	NA	15	TRBJ2-3	TGTGCCAGTAGTTACTCGTCGGACCACACAGATACGCAGTATTTT	CASSYSSDHTDTQYF
TRBV6-5	NA	once	15	TRBJ1-5	TGTGCCAGCAGCTCTGGGGTATTTCGCAATCAGCCCCAGCATTTT	CASSSGVFRNQPQHF
TRBV29-1	NA	NA	14	TRBJ2-2	TGCAGCGTTAAGGACCGATTGAACACCGGGGAGCTGTTTTTT	CSVKDRLNTGELFF
TRBV5-4	TRBD1	NA	13	TRBJ1-1	TGTGCCAGCAGCCCCGGACAGGGGGCTGAAGCTTTCTTT	CASSPGQGAEAFF
TRBV11-1	NA	NA	15	TRBJ2-1	TGTGCCAGCAGCTCAGTGGACATCTCCTACAATGAGCAGTTCTTC	CASSSVDISYNEQFF
TRBV7-9	NA	NA	18	TRBJ1-3	TGTGCCAGCAGCGGGAATCCACGGACCCAACGGCGGGGAAACACCATATATTTT	CASSGNPRTQRRGNTIYF
TRBV18	NA	NA	13	TRBJ1-2	TGTGCCAGCTCACCGGGACAAAAAGATGGCTACACCTTC	CASSPGQKDGYTF
TRBV19	NA	once	13	TRBJ2-1	TGTGCCAGTAAGGGTTTAGGCTACAATGAGCAGTTCTTC	CASKGLGYNEQFF
TRBV19	NA	NA	16	TRBJ1-5	TGTGCCAGTAGTAGTCCCCCGGGGCATATTAATCAGCCCCAGCATTTT	CASSSPPGHINQPQHF
TRBV30	NA	NA	12	TRBJ2-3	TGTGCCTGGAGCGAAACGATAGATACGCAGTATTTT	CAWSETIDTQYF
TRBV18	NA	NA	13	TRBJ2-3	TGTGCCAGCCTTTCTTCTGGCACAGATACGCAGTATTTT	CASLSSGTDTQYF
TRBV5-1	NA	few	18	TRBJ1-3	TGCGCCAGCAGCTTGGGGGGGCTGGACACCGCCTCTGGAAACACCATATATTTT	CASSLGGLDTASGNTIYF
TRBV20-1	NA	NA	11	TRBJ1-2	TGCAGTGCCCAACAGGGTTATGGCTACACCTTC	CSAQQGYGYTF
TRBV5-1	TRBD1	NA	14	TRBJ1-4	TGCGCCAGCAGCTTGGTACAGGGGGACGAAAAACTGTTTTTT	CASSLVQGDEKLFF